Listed here are 19 T cell receptor beta chains from one sample, sequenced in a study of blood T cell repertoires in COVID-19. Assay: immunoSEQ multiplex PCR; the TCRdb copy retains only in-frame clones and omits some. The data show fewer than 250,000 clones, around 82% seen once. Source material: peripheral blood. These receptors were collected from a man in his forties or fifties with active or convalescent COVID-19.

This chain uses TRBV25-1 with TRBJ1-2, with 10 bases aligning to TRBD1. The CDR3 is made up of 16 amino acids. Germline V lookup: CDR1 MGHDK, CDR2 SYGVNS. V shed 2 bases, J shed 3 bases, and the junction held 6 bases outside the gene matches. The CDR3 spells CASSEPGQGGYYGYTF. As DNA, the CDR3 is TGTGCCAGCAGTGAACCCGGACAGGGGGGTTACTATGGCTACACCTTC.

The rearrangement uses TRBV2 and TRBJ2-5; 10 positions match TRBD2. The trim removed 5 bases at V and 4 bases at J, leaving 7 bases unmatched. This CDR3 has 15 residues. CDR1 is SNHLY, CDR2 FYNNEI, per germline. In DNA, the CDR3 is TGTGCCAGCAGTCCTTTACTAGCGGGGTCAGAGACCCAGTACTTC. It yields the protein CASSPLLAGSETQYF.

The CDR3 nucleotides read TGTGCCAGTAGCCATAGACCGGGACTAGGTATCTACGAGCAGTACTTC. Residues: CASSHRPGLGIYEQYF. This chain uses TRBV19 with TRBJ2-7, with TRBD2 matching over 8 bases. This CDR3 is built from 16 residues. Germline trimming cut 6 bases from V and 3 bases from J; bases unmatched to any gene: 13. Germline V CDR1 and CDR2: LNHDA, SQIVND (reference sequence).

About this clone: The junction departs from germline at one end; a sequencing error may be responsible. The rearrangement links TRBV10-3 to TRBJ2-7, with D perhaps matching TRBD2 (6 bases). The CDR3 extends over 12 amino acids. The germline CDR1 and CDR2 sequences are ENHRY and SYGVKD. The CDR3 nucleotides are TGTGCCGGGGGACTGTATTTAGGGACCTTGGACTTC. Its translation is CAGGLYLGTLDF.

As DNA, the CDR3 is TGTGCCACCAGCAGAACAGGGTACGAGCAGTACTTC. This codes for CATSRTGYEQYF. This sequence joins TRBV15 and TRBJ2-7; D is possibly TRBD1 (6 bases). The CDR3 runs to 12 residues. The germline V gene has CDR1 LNHNV and CDR2 YYDKDF (reference sequence). V was clipped by 2 bases and J by 4 bases, with 6 bases between them.

CDR3 in amino acids: CASSVNYNEQFF. The CDR3 DNA sequence: TGTGCCAGCAGCGTTAACTACAATGAGCAGTTCTTC. The chain links TRBV12-3 or TRBV12-4 to TRBJ2-1; D is undetermined. This CDR3 is 12 amino acids long. Trimming cost V 6 bases and J 3 bases, with 6 bases left between them.

This clone was seen at least ten times. This sequence joins TRBV9 and TRBJ2-7; D may be TRBD2 (7 bases). This CDR3 region has 15 residues. The V gene's germline CDR1 is SGDLS and CDR2 YYNGEE. V lost 0 bases, J lost 2 bases, and 12 bases lay in between. The CDR3 reads CASSVGQGTTYEQYF. The CDR3 DNA sequence: TGTGCCAGCAGCGTAGGCCAGGGGACTACCTACGAGCAGTACTTC.

V usage is TRBV6-5 and J usage is TRBJ2-3, with D possibly being TRBD1 (5 bases). The germline V and J ends were trimmed by 7 bases and 4 bases, with 12 bases remaining between them. The germline CDR1 and CDR2 sequences are MNHEY and SVGAGI. The CDR3 has 13 residues. As DNA, the CDR3 is TGTGCCAGCACCCAGGGTTCCCCAGATACGCAGTATTTT. Translated: CASTQGSPDTQYF.

This chain uses TRBV7-9 with TRBJ2-5, with D possibly matching TRBD1 (7 bases). In germline, CDR1 is SEHNR, CDR2 FQNEAQ (reference sequence). CDR3 length: 15 amino acids. Trimming left V 4 bases short and J 5 bases short, with 17 bases between. The CDR3 nucleotides are TGTGCCAGCAGCTCAGAGGGCGGGACAGTTGAGACCCAGTACTTC. This sequence encodes CASSSEGGTVETQYF.

The CDR3 DNA reads TGTGCCAGCAGCGCCGGGACTTCTTTGGCCCATACGCAGTATTTT. This gives the protein CASSAGTSLAHTQYF. The chain uses TRBV7-3 and TRBJ2-3; tentative D call: TRBD2 (6 bases). V lost 5 bases and J lost 7, with 19 bases in between. Germline V lookup: CDR1 SGHTA, CDR2 FQGTGA. The CDR3 is 15 residues long.

The chain recombines TRBV28 with TRBJ1-2; TRBD1 might be the D (5 bases). This CDR3 comprises 13 residues. V lost 1 base, J lost 8 bases, and 11 bases lay in between. Germline V gene sequence: CDR1 MDHEN, CDR2 SYDVKM. DNA of the CDR3: TGTGCCAGCAGTTTATCAGGGATAGAGGGCTACACCTTC. Protein sequence: CASSLSGIEGYTF.

The chain combines TRBV6-6 with TRBJ2-1; weak D call: TRBD2 (6 bases). The CDR3 contains 16 residues. Germline V gene lookup returns CDR1 MNHNY and CDR2 SVGAGI (reference sequence). Deletions cut 5 bases from V and 9 bases from J, with 23 bases between. The CDR3 sequence is CASSVPGRTIKGEQFF. The CDR3 nucleotides are TGTGCCAGCAGTGTACCGGGACGGACTATTAAGGGTGAGCAGTTCTTC.

The chain couples TRBV5-4 to TRBJ2-7, with TRBD2 identical over 9 bases. Trimming removed 2 bases from V and 3 bases from J; junction bases left unmatched: 3. The germline CDR1 and CDR2 sequences are SGHNT and YYREEE (reference sequence). This CDR3 has 14 residues. The CDR3 region is CASSLSGRNYEQYF. The CDR3 DNA sequence: TGTGCCAGCAGCTTAAGCGGGAGGAACTACGAGCAGTACTTC.

The V and J genes are TRBV18 and TRBJ1-5, with 8 bases aligning to TRBD1. The CDR3 runs to 15 residues. Germline V gene sequence: CDR1 KGHSH, CDR2 LQKENI. V trimming: 8 bases; J trimming: 1 base; junction bases outside the gene matches: 7. The CDR3 sequence: CASRQDRGSNQPQHF. Written as DNA, the CDR3 is TGTGCCAGCCGCCAAGACAGGGGAAGCAATCAGCCCCAGCATTTT.

The genes are TRBV30 and TRBJ2-5; D is perhaps TRBD1 (6 bases). V lost 1 base, J lost 3 bases, and 9 bases lay in between. CDR1 and CDR2 from the germline V gene are GTSNPN and SVGIG (reference sequence). This CDR3 has 13 residues. Here the CDR3 reads CAWSGGLKETQYF. The DNA for the CDR3 is TGTGCCTGGAGTGGGGGGCTTAAAGAGACCCAGTACTTC.

The chain combines TRBV6-1 with TRBJ2-7; possibly TRBD1 for D (5 bases). Trimming removed 1 base from V and 2 bases from J, with 9 bases in between. From germline, CDR1 is MNHNS and CDR2 SASEGT. This CDR3 region has 14 residues. The CDR3 DNA is TGTGCCAGCAGTGAAGGAGACAGCGCCTACGAGCAGTACTTC. This codes for CASSEGDSAYEQYF.

The rearrangement links TRBV18 to TRBJ1-1; the D gene is possibly TRBD1 (6 bases). This CDR3 contains 15 residues. V gave up 1 base and J gave up 0 bases, with 9 bases separating them. Germline-derived CDR1 and CDR2 are KGHSH and LQKENI. CDR3 DNA sequence: TGTGCCAGCTCACCACGGGCAGGGGTGAACACTGAAGCTTTCTTT. Translating gives CASSPRAGVNTEAFF.

The sample holds a few counts of this clone. This chain connects TRBV7-9 to TRBJ1-3; no definite D call. The V gene lost 3 bases and the J gene lost 0 bases, with 6 bases spanning the gap. Germline V gives CDR1 SEHNR, CDR2 FQNEAQ (reference sequence). The CDR3 is 14 amino acids. This CDR3 reads CASSFISSGNTIYF. Here the CDR3 DNA reads TGTGCCAGCAGCTTCATCAGCTCTGGAAACACCATATATTTT.

This chain uses TRBV6-5 with TRBJ1-4, with TRBD1 identical over 7 bases. This CDR3 contains 16 residues. After removal of 2 bases from V and 0 bases from J, the junction contained 3 bases not matched to a gene. From germline, CDR1 is MNHEY and CDR2 SVGAGI. The CDR3 nucleotides are TGTGCCAGCAGTTACGGGACAGAATCAACTAATGAAAAACTGTTTTTT. It encodes CASSYGTESTNEKLFF.